The 15 T cell receptor beta chains below come from one sample, sequenced in a study of T cells in Graves' hyperthyroidism and ophthalmopathy. Amplification of TCR beta CDR3 regions was performed using RNA transcripts as template. HTBI primers were used for first-round RT-PCR of the TCR CDR3. TCRdb passed the multiplex PCR reads through MiXCR, listing each CDR3 protein once. In the table there are roughly 550,000 distinct CDR3 sequences, 15% to 20% of which are singletons. The sample comprised blood. The receptors shown here come from a woman in her twenties or thirties with Graves' ophthalmopathy.

This clonotype was detected ten times or more. The chain has TRBV20-1 and TRBJ2-2; the match to TRBD2 covers 7 bases. V dropped 4 bases and J dropped 4; count of bases not matched to a gene: 6. The CDR3 consists of 14 residues. Germline loops: CDR1 DFQATT, CDR2 SNEGSKA (reference sequence). This CDR3 reads CSAKREAFTGELFF. The CDR3 DNA follows: TGCAGTGCTAAACGGGAGGCGTTCACCGGGGAGCTGTTTTTT.

This clonotype appeared a few times. The chain employs TRBV6-2 or TRBV6-3 and TRBJ2-2; D assignment may be TRBD1 or TRBD2 (5 bases each). Germline V CDR1 and CDR2: MNHEY, SVGEGT. Between the trimmed V and J ends, which lost 6 bases and 5 bases, there was a span of 16 bases. This CDR3 has 15 residues. CDR3 amino acids: CASRYGATRTGELFF. CDR3 in DNA: TGTGCCAGCAGGTACGGGGCGACCCGTACCGGGGAGCTGTTTTTT.

The J gene is TRBJ2-2, the V gene TRBV4-3, with D unclear. Germline values: CDR1 LGHNA, CDR2 YSLEER. This CDR3 has 15 residues. V lost 0 bases to trimming and J lost 4 bases, with 9 bases between them. The CDR3 reads CASSQEIDVTGELFF. CDR3 DNA sequence: TGCGCCAGCAGCCAAGAGATCGACGTCACCGGGGAGCTGTTTTTT.

This clonotype was seen repeatedly, ten times or more. The rearrangement uses TRBV28 and TRBJ2-7, with 13 bases aligning to TRBD2. With 6 bases clipped from V and 2 bases from J, the junction kept 4 bases outside the gene matches. The length of the CDR3 is 15 residues. Germline values: CDR1 MDHEN, CDR2 SYDVKM. CDR3 protein: CASSRGLAGTYEQYF. The CDR3 region has the DNA TGTGCCAGCAGCAGGGGACTAGCGGGGACCTACGAGCAGTACTTC.

As DNA, the CDR3 is TGTGCCAGCAGTTTTCTGCAGATCACCGGGGAGCTGTTTTTT. Protein product: CASSFLQITGELFF. The chain has TRBV28 and TRBJ2-2; D is undetermined. V gave up 3 bases and J gave up 4 bases, with 9 bases separating them. The germline CDR1 and CDR2 sequences are MDHEN and SYDVKM. This CDR3 has 14 amino acids.

This chain joins TRBV18 and TRBJ1-5; the D is unclear. The CDR3 sequence is 14 residues long. Germline CDR1 reads KGHSH; CDR2 reads LQKENI. V dropped 0 bases and J dropped 3 bases, with 6 bases sitting between them. CDR3 sequence reads: CASSPPGNNQPQHF. The CDR3 nucleotides are TGTGCCAGCTCACCACCAGGGAACAATCAGCCCCAGCATTTT. Together with reference TRBV18 and TRBJ1-5, the CDR3 gives the full variable domain: NAGVMQNPRHLVRRRGQEARLRCSPMKGHSHVYWYRQLPEEGLKFMVYLQKENIIDESGMPKERFSAEFPKEGPSILRIQQVVRGDSAAYFCASSPPGNNQPQHFGDGTRLSIL.

The chain is built from TRBV20-1 and TRBJ2-5; D perhaps matches TRBD1 (5 bases). The CDR3 runs 12 residues. The V end was cut by 4 bases, the J end by 5 bases, with 11 bases between. Germline-derived CDR1 and CDR2 are DFQATT and SNEGSKA (reference sequence). CDR3 residues: CSAMDTVETQYF. As DNA, the CDR3 is TGCAGTGCTATGGACACGGTGGAGACCCAGTACTTC.

The table lists this clonotype with many counts. The chain combines TRBV20-1 with TRBJ2-7; D is possibly TRBD1 or TRBD2 (7 bases each). V was pared by 0 bases and J by 4 bases, with 13 bases between. The CDR3 covers 14 residues. From germline, CDR1 is DFQATT and CDR2 SNEGSKA (reference sequence). CDR3: CSARDQGGGYEQYF. CDR3 bases: TGCAGTGCTAGAGATCAGGGGGGAGGGTACGAGCAGTACTTC.

This clonotype was found many times. This chain uses TRBV5-4 with TRBJ2-5; unclear D gene. This CDR3 has 14 residues. Germline values: CDR1 SGHNT, CDR2 YYREEE (reference sequence). V shed 1 base and J shed 0 bases, with 7 bases lying between them. As DNA, the CDR3 is TGTGCCAGCAGCTTGATACAGTACCAAGAGACCCAGTACTTC. This encodes CASSLIQYQETQYF.

The chain uses TRBV28 and TRBJ1-5; D unclear. V lost 5 bases and J 3 bases, leaving 8 bases between the germline ends. Germline V gene lookup returns CDR1 MDHEN and CDR2 SYDVKM. The length of the CDR3 is 13 residues. In DNA form, the CDR3 reads TGTGCCAGCAGTACCGAAAACAATCAGCCCCAGCATTTT. It codes for CASSTENNQPQHF. Full variable domain (missing parts from reference TRBV28 and TRBJ1-5): DVKVTQSSRYLVKRTGEKVFLECVQDMDHENMFWYRQDPGLGLRLIYFSYDVKMKEKGDIPEGYSVSREKKERFSLILESASTNQTSMYLCASSTENNQPQHFGDGTRLSIL.

V gene TRBV5-6 combines with J gene TRBJ1-1; D not certain. V was cut by 1 base and J by 3 bases, with 13 bases left in between. Germline V lookup: CDR1 SGHDT, CDR2 YYEEEE. This CDR3 contains 15 residues. CDR3 region: CASSLIQAMYTEAFF. Written as DNA, the CDR3 is TGTGCCAGCAGCTTGATTCAGGCGATGTACACTGAAGCTTTCTTT.

At least ten counts were recorded for this clonotype. V usage is TRBV27 and J usage is TRBJ2-5, with 7 nucleotides matching TRBD2. V shed 5 bases and J 5 bases; nucleotides not matched to a gene: 8. Germline values: CDR1 MNHEY, CDR2 SMNVEV (reference sequence). The CDR3 is 14 amino acids. The CDR3 loop reads CASSPMTSRETQYF. For the CDR3, the DNA is TGTGCCAGCAGTCCGATGACTAGCCGGGAGACCCAGTACTTC.

This clonotype was recorded many times. The V call is TRBV20-1, the J call TRBJ2-1, with 7 nucleotides matching TRBD2. The CDR3 length is 12 residues. Germline values: CDR1 DFQATT, CDR2 SNEGSKA (reference sequence). The CDR3 DNA reads TGCACGGGGCGGGAGTCCAACAATGAGCAGTTCTTC. Translated, it gives CTGRESNNEQFF.

This clonotype has only a few counts. The chain couples TRBV10-3 to TRBJ2-3; a weak D match, TRBD2 (6 bases). The CDR3 spans 15 residues. The germline V and J ends were trimmed by 3 bases and 5 bases, with 15 bases remaining between them. Germline-derived CDR1 and CDR2 are ENHRY and SYGVKD. This chain's CDR3 is CAISDNGSGGDTQYF. DNA of the CDR3: TGTGCCATCAGTGATAACGGGAGTGGTGGAGATACGCAGTATTTT.

This clonotype came up many times. The rearrangement uses TRBV20-1 and TRBJ2-7; D gene unclear. The CDR3 is 16 residues long. The germline V gene has CDR1 DFQATT and CDR2 SNEGSKA (reference sequence). V dropped 0 bases and J dropped 4 bases, with 19 bases sitting between them. Here the CDR3 reads CSARDAQEGSVYEQYF. CDR3 in DNA: TGCAGTGCTAGAGATGCGCAGGAAGGAAGCGTGTACGAGCAGTACTTC.